Sequencing of this T cell receptor (beta chain) was carried out in a study of cytomegalovirus exposure and HLA in healthy donors. Study background: Earlier results showed approximately 120 million unique TCR beta sequences derived from approximately 170 million T cells.

On this clone itself: What it binds is unknown.

60 Vbeta and 13 Jbeta primers were used in PCR. The repertoire was sequenced with immunoSEQ multiplex PCR; TCRdb's copy has only in-frame clones and lacks some. The data contain 250,000 to 350,000 clones, roughly 88% of them seen just once; the ten biggest clones take up 3% to 4%. The ends were cut back, 4 bases at V and 9 bases at J, with 20 bases in the middle. CDR1 SGHRS and CDR2 YFSETQ come from the germline V gene. CDR3 length: 15 amino acids. Study-wide findings and caveats: High sensitivity and specificity were reportedly achieved when the classifier diagnosed cytomegalovirus status. Among CMV-associated TCR beta chains, most appeared HLA-restricted in a later analysis.

This TCR derives from a man aged 35 to 55 in good health and CMV-seropositive. The J gene is TRBJ2-1, the V gene TRBV5-1; tentatively, D is TRBD2 (6 bases). The sample taken for sequencing was PBMCs. Written as DNA, the CDR3 is TGCGCCAGCAGCCGAGGATCAGCGGGTTTCAGTGAGCAGTTCTTC. This gives the protein CASSRGSAGFSEQFF.